The T cell receptor beta chain under discussion was sequenced for a study of CD8 T cell repertoires and HIV-1 epitope variants. Study-wide context: Control wells had CMV/EBV/flu peptides, negative Ebola AY9, or no peptide.

The method was immunoSEQ multiplex PCR; TCRdb's version includes in-frame clones alone and lacks a portion of them. The data show 7,000 to 7,500 clones, roughly 65% seen once. Study-wide results and limits: About 10 antigen-specific TCR beta clonotypes were found; roughly six seemed cross-reactive to variants.

Germline V gene data show CDR1 as SEHNR and CDR2 as FQNEAQ (reference sequence). The CDR3 is made up of 16 amino acids. V was shortened by 4 bases and J by 4 bases, with 19 bases between the two germline ends. As to this clone: The antigen remains undetermined.

J is TRBJ1-1 and V is TRBV7-9; tentatively, D is TRBD1 (6 bases). The material sequenced was cultured CD8+ T cells derived from PBMCs. This receptor was identified in a male donor with HIV. The CDR3 loop reads CASSSPVQGRRTEAFF. The CDR3 nucleotides read TGTGCCAGCAGCTCCCCCGTGCAGGGGAGGCGCACTGAAGCTTTCTTT.